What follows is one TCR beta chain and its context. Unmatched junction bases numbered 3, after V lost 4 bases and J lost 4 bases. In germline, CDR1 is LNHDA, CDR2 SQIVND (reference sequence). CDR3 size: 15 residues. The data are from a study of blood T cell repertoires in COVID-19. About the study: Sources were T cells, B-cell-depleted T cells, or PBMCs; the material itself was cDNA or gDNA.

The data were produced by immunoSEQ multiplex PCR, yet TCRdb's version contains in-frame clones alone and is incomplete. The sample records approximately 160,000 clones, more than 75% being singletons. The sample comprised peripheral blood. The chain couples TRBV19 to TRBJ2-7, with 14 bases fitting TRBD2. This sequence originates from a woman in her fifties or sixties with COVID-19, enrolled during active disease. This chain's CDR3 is CASSTGTSGRYEQYF. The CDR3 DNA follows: TGTGCCAGTAGTACTGGGACTAGCGGGAGATACGAGCAGTACTTC.